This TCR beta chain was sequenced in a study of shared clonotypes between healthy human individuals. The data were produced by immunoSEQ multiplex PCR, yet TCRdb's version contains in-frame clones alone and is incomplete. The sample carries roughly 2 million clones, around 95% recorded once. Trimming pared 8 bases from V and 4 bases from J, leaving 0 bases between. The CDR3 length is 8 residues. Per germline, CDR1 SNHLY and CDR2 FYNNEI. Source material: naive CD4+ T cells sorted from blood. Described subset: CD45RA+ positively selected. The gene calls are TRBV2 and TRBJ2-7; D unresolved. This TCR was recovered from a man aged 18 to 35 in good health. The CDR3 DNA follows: TGTGCCAGCTACGAGCAGTACTTC. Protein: CASYEQYF.